Each of the 15 T cell receptor beta chains below was sequenced from the same sample in a study of T cells in Graves' hyperthyroidism and ophthalmopathy. Amplified regions were TCR beta CDR3 sequences from RNA transcripts. A set of HTBI primers served as the primers for a first-round RT-PCR of the TCR CDR3. TCRdb re-analysed the multiplex PCR reads in MiXCR, keeping a single row per CDR3 protein. Here the sample spans about 610,000 distinct CDR3 sequences, 15% to 20% being singletons. Sample: blood. The receptors were gathered from a woman in her 40s with Graves' ophthalmopathy.

This clonotype was counted many times. V usage is TRBV5-4 and J usage is TRBJ2-1, with D hard to call. The CDR3 loop spans 14 amino acids. The V gene's germline CDR1 is SGHNT and CDR2 YYREEE (reference sequence). Trimming pared 0 bases from V and 7 bases from J, leaving 11 bases between. The DNA for the CDR3 is TGTGCCAGCAGCTTGGTCGGGCTGGGGAATGAGCAGTTCTTC. Encoded protein: CASSLVGLGNEQFF. Variable domain in full (rest from reference TRBV5-4 and TRBJ2-1): ETGVTQSPTHLIKTRGQQVTLRCSSQSGHNTVSWYQQALGQGPQFIFQYYREEENGRGNFPPRFSGLQFPNYSSELNVNALELDDSALYLCASSLVGLGNEQFFGPGTRLTVL.

This clonotype was seen many times. This sequence joins TRBV11-2 and TRBJ2-7, with 8 bases aligning to TRBD1. The CDR3 is 15 residues long. The germline gives CDR1 SGHAT, CDR2 FQNNGV. V dropped 5 bases and J dropped 4; count of bases not matched to a gene: 10. The CDR3 bases are TGTGCCAGCAGCGCATCCCCGGACAGGGCGTACGAGCAGTACTTC. Protein sequence: CASSASPDRAYEQYF.

This clonotype has ten or more counts. V gene TRBV9 combines with J gene TRBJ2-3, with 8 bases aligning to TRBD2. Germline-derived CDR1 and CDR2 are SGDLS and YYNGEE. V lost 3 bases and J lost 1; bases outside the gene matches: 13. This CDR3 comprises 18 residues. CDR3 DNA: TGTGCCAGCAGCGGGAATCCCAGGACTAGCTATCGCACAGATACGCAGTATTTT. Its translation is CASSGNPRTSYRTDTQYF.

This clonotype was seen many times. The chain links TRBV11-2 to TRBJ2-5; possible D gene TRBD1, 7 bases. CDR1 and CDR2 from the germline V gene are SGHAT and FQNNGV. The CDR3 has 14 amino acids. In nucleotides, the CDR3 is TGTGCGACTCCATGGGCAGGGGGGAAAGAGACCCAGTACTTC. It codes for CATPWAGGKETQYF.

This clonotype showed up many times. The genes are TRBV7-8 and TRBJ1-6; perhaps TRBD1 as D (6 bases). V shed 4 bases and J shed 6 bases, with 13 bases lying between them. CDR1 and CDR2 from the germline V gene are SGHVS and FQNEAQ. This CDR3 region has 15 residues. The CDR3 protein is CASSSTTGSNSPLHF. In DNA form, the CDR3 reads TGTGCCAGCAGCTCTACAACAGGGTCTAATTCACCCCTCCACTTT. The whole variable domain, filled in from reference TRBV7-8 and TRBJ1-6, reads GAGVSQSPRYKVAKRGQDVALRCDPISGHVSLFWYQQALGQGPEFLTYFQNEAQLDKSGLPSDRFFAERPEGSVSTLKIQRTQQEDSAVYLCASSSTTGSNSPLHFGNGTRLTVT.

This clonotype appeared many times. The rearrangement joins TRBV5-1 to TRBJ2-7, with 7 positions matching TRBD1. The CDR3 loop spans 15 amino acids. Losses at the gene ends were 4 bases for V and 4 bases for J; bases not matched to a gene: 11. Germline CDR1 SGHRS, CDR2 YFSETQ. CDR3 in amino acids: CASSEGQAAQYEQYF. The CDR3 bases are TGCGCCAGCAGCGAAGGACAGGCAGCCCAATACGAGCAGTACTTC.

This clonotype was counted at least ten times. The DNA for the CDR3 is TGTGCCAGCAGCTTATTAAGTCTCGTTGCCTGGGACACTGAAGCTTTCTTT. This sequence encodes CASSLLSLVAWDTEAFF. The chain uses TRBV13 and TRBJ1-1; no firm D call. This CDR3 is 17 amino acids long. Deletions cut 2 bases from V and 3 bases from J, with 19 bases between. Germline-derived CDR1 and CDR2 are PRHDT and FYEKMQ (reference sequence).

To note about this clonotype: The junction and the germline gene differ at one end; a read error may be behind it. V is TRBV29-1 and J is TRBJ1-2; 7 bases map to TRBD1. The germline gives CDR1 SQVTM, CDR2 ANQGSEA. The CDR3 runs 12 residues. The CDR3 reads CSVPTGNSGYTF. CDR3 sequence (DNA): TGCAGCGTTCCGACAGGGAACTCTGGCTACACCTTC.

Points on this clonotype: Just one base apart from a much larger clone, this may be a read error. The chain links TRBV12-3 or TRBV12-4 to TRBJ1-5; TRBD1 is a possible D gene (6 bases). V lost 2 bases, J lost 4 bases, and 9 bases lay in between. This CDR3 region has 14 residues. CDR3: CASSLNQGNQPQHF. The DNA for the CDR3 is TGTGCCAGCAGTTTAAACCAGGGGAATCAGCCCCAGCATTTT.

The V gene is TRBV5-5, the J gene TRBJ2-1, with 10 bases fitting TRBD2. The V gene end was trimmed by 0 bases and the J gene end by 5 bases; junction bases not matched to a gene: 2. The CDR3 runs to 15 residues. The germline V gene has CDR1 SGHKS and CDR2 YYEKEE (reference sequence). The CDR3 loop is CASSLDGTSDNEQFF. The CDR3 DNA reads as TGTGCCAGCAGCTTGGATGGGACTAGCGACAATGAGCAGTTCTTC.

This clonotype showed up just a few times. The V and J genes are TRBV11-3 and TRBJ2-1, with TRBD2 matching over 8 bases. The germline V gene has CDR1 SGHNT and CDR2 YENEEA. There are 16 residues in the CDR3. Trimming took 5 bases from V and 3 from J; bases not matched to a gene: 9. The CDR3 sequence: CASSRVLAELYNEQFF. Written as DNA, the CDR3 is TGTGCCAGCAGCCGCGTACTAGCGGAACTCTACAATGAGCAGTTCTTC.

This clonotype was picked up many times. This chain uses TRBV12-3 or TRBV12-4 with TRBJ2-3; D not resolved. CDR3 length: 12 residues. The germline V and J ends were trimmed by 4 bases and 4 bases, with 6 bases remaining between them. CDR3 nucleotide sequence: TGTGCCAGCAGTTCGTCTGCAGATACGCAGTATTTT. It yields the protein CASSSSADTQYF.

The sample holds a few counts of this clonotype. The chain uses TRBV20-1 and TRBJ2-5, with 9 bases matching TRBD2. The ends lost 0 bases at V and 5 bases at J; junction bases unmatched: 4. This CDR3 comprises 14 residues. Per germline, CDR1 DFQATT and CDR2 SNEGSKA (reference sequence). The CDR3 is CSARDGGRGETQYF. In DNA form, the CDR3 reads TGCAGTGCTAGAGATGGCGGGAGGGGTGAGACCCAGTACTTC.

This chain links TRBV9 with TRBJ2-1; D uncertain. CDR3 length: 16 amino acids. Trimming cost V 2 bases and J 6 bases, with 18 bases left between them. Germline-derived CDR1 and CDR2 are SGDLS and YYNGEE. The CDR3 loop reads CASSVLGSNPGNEQFF. The CDR3 nucleotides are TGTGCCAGCAGCGTTTTGGGCTCCAACCCAGGCAATGAGCAGTTCTTC.

This clonotype was seen many times. This sequence joins TRBV2 and TRBJ2-2; D call uncertain. From germline, CDR1 is SNHLY and CDR2 FYNNEI. The CDR3 runs 14 residues. Trimming cost V 3 bases and J 1 base, with 6 bases left between them. The CDR3 DNA sequence: TGTGCCAGCAGTGAGCTGAGGAACACCGGGGAGCTGTTTTTT. Residues: CASSELRNTGELFF.